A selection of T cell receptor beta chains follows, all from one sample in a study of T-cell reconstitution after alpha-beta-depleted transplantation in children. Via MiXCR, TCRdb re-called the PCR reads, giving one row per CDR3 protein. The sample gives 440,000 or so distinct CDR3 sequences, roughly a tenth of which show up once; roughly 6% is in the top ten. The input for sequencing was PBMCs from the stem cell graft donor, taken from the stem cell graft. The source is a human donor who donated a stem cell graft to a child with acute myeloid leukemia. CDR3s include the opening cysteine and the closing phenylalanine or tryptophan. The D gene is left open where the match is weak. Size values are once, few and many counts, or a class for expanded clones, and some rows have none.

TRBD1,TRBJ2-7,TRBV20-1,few,TGCAGTGCACAACAGGGGGAATTTGGGCAGTACTTC,CSAQQGEFGQYF
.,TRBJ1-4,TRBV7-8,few,TGTGCCAGCAGCTTAGGGCAGGGAGTAGCGGGACATGAAAAACTGTTTTTT,CASSLGQGVAGHEKLFF
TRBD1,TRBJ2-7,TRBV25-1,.,TGTGCCAGCAGTGAATCAAGGGGGCATTACGAGCAGTACTTC,CASSESRGHYEQYF
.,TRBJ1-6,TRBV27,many,TGTGCCAGCAGTTTATCTCGGGACGGGGGAAGGTCACCCCTCCACTTT,CASSLSRDGGRSPLHF
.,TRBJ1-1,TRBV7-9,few,TGTGCCAGCAGCCGATCAACCCCCTTGGAAGCTTTCTTT,CASSRSTPLEAFF
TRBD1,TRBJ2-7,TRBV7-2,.,TGTGCCAGCAGCTTAGCCCGGACAGGGTCTTTGTCCTACGAGCAGTACTTC,CASSLARTGSLSYEQYF
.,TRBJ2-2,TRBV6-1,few,TGTGCCAGCAGTCAGGGGTTGGGCGGGGAGCTGTTTTTT,CASSQGLGGELFF
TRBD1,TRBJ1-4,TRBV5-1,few,TGCGCCAGCAGCTTGGGACAGGGGAAAGGTGAAAAACTGTTTTTT,CASSLGQGKGEKLFF
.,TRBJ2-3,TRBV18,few,TGTGCCAGCTCAAACCAGGGAGATACGCAGTATTTT,CASSNQGDTQYF
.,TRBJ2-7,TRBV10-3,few,TGTGCCATCAGTGGGGGCGATGAGCAGTACTTC,CAISGGDEQYF
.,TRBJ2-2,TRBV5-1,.,TGCGCCAGCAGCCCTAGATCGTCAAACACCGGGGAGCTGTTTTTT,CASSPRSSNTGELFF
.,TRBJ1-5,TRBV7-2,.,TGTGCCAGCAGCTTAGTTTTCCAGGGAGGGCAGCCCCAGCATTTT,CASSLVFQGGQPQHF
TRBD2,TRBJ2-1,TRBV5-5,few,TGTGCCAGCAGCTGGGGGGGGCTAGCGGGAGCAAATGAGCAGTTCTTC,CASSWGGLAGANEQFF
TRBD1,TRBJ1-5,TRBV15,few,TGTGCCACCAGCAGAACGACAGGGGCGGGGCAGCCCCAGCATTTT,CATSRTTGAGQPQHF
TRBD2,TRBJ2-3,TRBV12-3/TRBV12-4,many,TGTGCCAGCAGTTTACGGTTAGCGGGAGGTTCAGATACGCAGTATTTT,CASSLRLAGGSDTQYF
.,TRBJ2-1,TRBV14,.,TGTGCCAGCAGCTTCCGACAGGTATACAATGAGCAGTTCTTC,CASSFRQVYNEQFF
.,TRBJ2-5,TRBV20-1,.,TGCAGTGCTAGAGATCCTGATAGCTACTCAGTGTGGCAGTACTTC,CSARDPDSYSVWQYF
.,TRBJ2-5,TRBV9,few,TGTGCCAGCAGCTCCGGACAGGAGGGCGTCCAAGAGACCCAGTACTTC,CASSSGQEGVQETQYF
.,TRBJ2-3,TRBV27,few,TGTGCCAGCAGTTCGGCGTCCATAAGCACAGATACGCAGTATTTT,CASSSASISTDTQYF
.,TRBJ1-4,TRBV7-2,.,TGTGCCAGCAGCTTAGGGGACGGGGAAAAACTGTTTTTT,CASSLGDGEKLFF
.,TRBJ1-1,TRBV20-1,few,TGCAGTGCTAGGGTCGCCCTCCAGAACACTGAAGCTTTCTTT,CSARVALQNTEAFF
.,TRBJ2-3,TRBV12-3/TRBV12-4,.,TGTGCCAGCAGTTTTGATGCAGGCCAGCAGTATTTT,CASSFDAGQQYF
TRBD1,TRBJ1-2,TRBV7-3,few,TGTGCCAGCAGCCAGGGCGCAGGGGGAGGGGATGGCTACACCTTC,CASSQGAGGGDGYTF
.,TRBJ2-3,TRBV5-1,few,TGCGCCAGCAGCTTGGGAAGAGGGCAGCTCACAGATACGCAGTATTTT,CASSLGRGQLTDTQYF
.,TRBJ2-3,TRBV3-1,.,TGTGCCAGCAGCCAGGCTGTGAGCACAGATACGCAGTATTTT,CASSQAVSTDTQYF
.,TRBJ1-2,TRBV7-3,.,TGTGCCAGCAGCCCCCCTGGGTACAGTAACTATGGCTACACCTTC,CASSPPGYSNYGYTF
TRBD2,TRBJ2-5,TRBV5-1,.,TGCGCCAGCAGCTTGGGGCCTTCCGCGGGAGGAAACCGGGAGACCCAGTACTTC,CASSLGPSAGGNRETQYF
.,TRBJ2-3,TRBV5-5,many,TGTGCCAGCGGACGGCCCAGCACAGATACGCAGTATTTT,CASGRPSTDTQYF
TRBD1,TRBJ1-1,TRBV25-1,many,TGTGCCAGCAGAAGGCAGGGGGCTTTTGAAGCTTTCTTT,CASRRQGAFEAFF
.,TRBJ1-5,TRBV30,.,TGTGCCTGGAGCGACGGGACTCATCAGCCCCAGCATTTT,CAWSDGTHQPQHF
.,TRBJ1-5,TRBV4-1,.,TGCGCCAGCAGCCAAGATGGGGAAAACCAGCCCCAGCATTTT,CASSQDGENQPQHF
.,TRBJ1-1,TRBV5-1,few,TGCGCCAGCAGCTTCCGGGACAAGGAAGTAGCTTTCTTT,CASSFRDKEVAFF
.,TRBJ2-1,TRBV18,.,TGTGCCAGCTCACCGTCGAGTGATGAGCAGTTCTTC,CASSPSSDEQFF
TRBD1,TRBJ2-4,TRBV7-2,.,TGTGCCAGCGGGACAGAGGGGTCCGAAAACATTCAGTACTTC,CASGTEGSENIQYF
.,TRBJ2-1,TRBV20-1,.,TGCAGTGCTAGAGATGGGAGGGGACAGAATGAGCAGTTCTTC,CSARDGRGQNEQFF
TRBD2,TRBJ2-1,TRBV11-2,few,TGTGCCAGCAGGGGACTAGCGGGAGGGGTACAGTTCTTC,CASRGLAGGVQFF
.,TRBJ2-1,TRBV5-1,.,TGCGCCAGCAGCTTGGCCTTAGCGTCAACCGGAAACAATGAGCAGTTCTTC,CASSLALASTGNNEQFF
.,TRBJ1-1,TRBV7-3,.,TGTGCCAGCAGCGCCCCAGGGCACACTGAAGCTTTCTTT,CASSAPGHTEAFF
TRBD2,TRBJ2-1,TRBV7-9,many,TGTGCCAGCAGCTTATCCGGGAGGGCCTTTGAGCAGTTCTTC,CASSLSGRAFEQFF
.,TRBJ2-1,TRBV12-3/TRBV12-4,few,TGTGCCAGCAGCCGGGACGGATACAATGAGCAGTTCTTC,CASSRDGYNEQFF
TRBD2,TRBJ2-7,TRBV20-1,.,TGCAGTGCTAGAAACTTAATTAGCGGGAAGGACTACGAGCAGTACTTC,CSARNLISGKDYEQYF
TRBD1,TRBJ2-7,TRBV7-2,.,TGTGCCAGCAGCTTCAGACAGGGGTTGTACGAGCAGTACTTC,CASSFRQGLYEQYF
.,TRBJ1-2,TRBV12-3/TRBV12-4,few,TGTGCCAGCAGGCCCACCGACAGAAACTATGGCTACACCTTC,CASRPTDRNYGYTF
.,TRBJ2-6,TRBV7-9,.,TGTGCCAGCTTTTCCGGGGCCAACGTCCTGACTTTC,CASFSGANVLTF
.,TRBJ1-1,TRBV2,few,TGTGCCAGCAGTGAAAGGGGTCCGGCTTTCTTT,CASSERGPAFF
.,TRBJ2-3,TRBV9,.,TGTGCCAGCAGCGTAGAGTCGGGACATCAAAGAGGCGCAGATACGCAGTATTTT,CASSVESGHQRGADTQYF
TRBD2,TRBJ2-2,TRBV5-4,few,TGTGCCAGCAGCTTGGGACTAGCGGGAGGGTGGTCCGGGGAGCTGTTTTTT,CASSLGLAGGWSGELFF
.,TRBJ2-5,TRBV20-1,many,TGCAGTGCTATCCCCCGTCAGGGTCTTCAAGAGACCCAGTACTTC,CSAIPRQGLQETQYF
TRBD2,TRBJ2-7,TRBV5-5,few,TGTGCCAGCAGCTCCATTCTAGCGGGAGGGCTCGAGCAGTACTTC,CASSSILAGGLEQYF
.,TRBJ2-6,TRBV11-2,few,TGTGCCAGCAGCTCGGGACAACCCGGGGCCAACGTCCTGACTTTC,CASSSGQPGANVLTF
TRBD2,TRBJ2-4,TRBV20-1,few,TGCAGTGCTAGAGTTGCGGGAGTGCACATTCAGTACTTC,CSARVAGVHIQYF
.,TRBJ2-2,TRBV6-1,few,TGTGCCAGCAACAAACAGGGAATTTCGAACACCGGGGAGCTGTTTTTT,CASNKQGISNTGELFF